This entry features one TCR beta chain sequence. Antigen: not known. The data were taken from a study of cytomegalovirus exposure and HLA in healthy donors. Broader study findings: TCR beta V segments were, for the most part, productive about 87% or about 30% of the time in an earlier analysis. The study had only CMV serostatus as immune exposure information.

The PCR had 60 Vbeta and 13 Jbeta primers. Repertoires were generated with immunoSEQ multiplex PCR, while TCRdb's copy carries only in-frame clones and drops some. Among 110,000 to 150,000 clones, approximately 84% were seen once, and the ten largest hold over 9.5%. V lost 0 bases and J 0 bases, leaving 9 bases between the germline ends. CDR3 length equals 15 residues. In germline, CDR1 is GTSNPN, CDR2 SVGIG (reference sequence). This rearrangement joins TRBV30 to TRBJ2-4, with D possibly matching TRBD2 (7 bases). Sequencing input: PBMCs. This sequence originates from an older woman in good health and CMV-seropositive. Here the CDR3 reads CAWSVGGQAKNIQYF. In DNA, the CDR3 is TGTGCCTGGAGTGTGGGGGGGCAAGCCAAAAACATTCAGTACTTC.